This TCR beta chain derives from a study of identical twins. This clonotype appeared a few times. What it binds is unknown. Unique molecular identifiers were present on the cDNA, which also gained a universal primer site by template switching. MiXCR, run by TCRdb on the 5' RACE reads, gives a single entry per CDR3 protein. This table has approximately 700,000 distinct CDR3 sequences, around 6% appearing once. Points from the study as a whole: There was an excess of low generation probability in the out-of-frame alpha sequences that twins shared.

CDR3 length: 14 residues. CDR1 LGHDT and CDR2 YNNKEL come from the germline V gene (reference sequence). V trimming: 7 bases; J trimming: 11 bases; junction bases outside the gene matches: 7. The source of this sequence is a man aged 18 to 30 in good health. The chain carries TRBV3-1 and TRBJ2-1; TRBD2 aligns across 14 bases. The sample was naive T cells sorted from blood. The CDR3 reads CASMTSGRDRQQFF. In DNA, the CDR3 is TGTGCCAGCATGACTAGCGGGAGGGACAGGCAGCAGTTCTTC.